This T cell receptor (beta chain) was obtained from a study of shared clonotypes between healthy human individuals. Study-wide points: Compared with memory subsets, naive subsets generally had larger estimated richness.

Some clones are missing from TCRdb's copy, which holds only in-frame ones; the method was immunoSEQ multiplex PCR. This table has hundreds of thousands of clones, 90% to 95% appearing once. As for this clone: Its antigen remains unidentified.

Positive CCR7 selection of CD45RO-negative cells yielded the naive CD8 cells, and terminally differentiated effector memory CD45RA+ cells were excluded. The CDR3 totals 14 residues. The trim removed 5 bases at V and 7 bases at J, leaving 8 bases unmatched. Germline V gives CDR1 MDHEN, CDR2 SYDVKM. Source material: naive CD8+ T cells sorted from blood. This chain connects TRBV28 to TRBJ1-5; TRBD1 agrees at 7 bases. The receptor comes from a woman aged 25 to 39 in good health. The CDR3 DNA reads as TGTGCCAGCAGTAACAGGGGAAATTACCAGCCCCAGCATTTT. Residues: CASSNRGNYQPQHF.